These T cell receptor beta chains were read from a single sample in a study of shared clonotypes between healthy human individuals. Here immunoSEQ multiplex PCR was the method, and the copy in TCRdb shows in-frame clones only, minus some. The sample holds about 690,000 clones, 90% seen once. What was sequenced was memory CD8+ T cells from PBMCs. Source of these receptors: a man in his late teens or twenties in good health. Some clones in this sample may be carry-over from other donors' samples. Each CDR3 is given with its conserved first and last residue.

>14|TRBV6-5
CASRETGMNTEAFF
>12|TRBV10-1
CASSESPYEQYF
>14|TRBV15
CATTPTLSTDTQYF
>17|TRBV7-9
CASSFHMRWVENTEAFF
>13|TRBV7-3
CASSLVLKETQYF
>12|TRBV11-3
CASSYDPYEQYF
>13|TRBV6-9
CASRAGMRTEAFF
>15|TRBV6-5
CASSYSPGQPYEQYF
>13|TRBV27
CASSSTSGPFQFF
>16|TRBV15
CATSRDVSSGSDTQYF
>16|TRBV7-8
CASSLAARTYNQPQHF
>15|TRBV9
CASSVSGAPQETQYF
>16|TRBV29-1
CSVRAFGSPAIRGYTF
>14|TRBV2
CASKDTGSGTEAFF
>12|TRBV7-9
CASSLGLNIQYF
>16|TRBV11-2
CASSPRGNGLQETQYF
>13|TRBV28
CASRDRGDYEQYF
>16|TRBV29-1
CSVEGGIRGQPYEQYF
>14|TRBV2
CASRLRGSLYGYTF
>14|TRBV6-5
CASSYSTENQPQHF